This T cell receptor (beta chain) appears in the sequencing data of a study of T cell repertoires in cytomegalovirus infection. TCRdb itself ran the reads through MiXCR, one entry per CDR3 protein. The table lists approximately 910,000 distinct CDR3 sequences, roughly 30% of them singletons. Deletions cut 1 base from V and 1 base from J, with 11 bases between. The CDR3 spans 16 residues. Germline V gene sequence: CDR1 SGHRS, CDR2 YFSETQ. To note about this clonotype: The antigen remains unidentified.

The V call is TRBV5-1, the J call TRBJ2-2, with D possibly being TRBD2 (6 bases). The receptor comes from a human donor in good health (CMV status not recorded). Some clones in this sample may be carry-over from other donors' samples. The sample in question was cultured CD8+ T cells from PBMCs, obtained from culture after CMV antigen stimulation. For the CDR3, the DNA is TGCGCCAGCAGCTTGATTTCAGCGGGGAACACCGGGGAGCTGTTTTTT. Its protein is CASSLISAGNTGELFF.